This TCR beta chain was captured by sequencing in a study of CD8+CD57+ T cells in acquired aplastic anemia. For the study at large: When averaged, DNA from sorted CD4+ and CD8+ cells came to 3.2 ug. General observations from the study: It was found that more than 25 CD8+ CDR3 sequences were shared between patients and controls.

Sequencing involved patients with CD8+CD57+ cell expansion previously shown by flow cytometry. Patients had not yet gotten any therapy when their blood was taken for sampling. Trimming removed 4 bases from V and 0 bases from J, with 10 bases in between. There are 14 residues in the CDR3. Per the germline V gene, CDR1 is DFQATT and CDR2 is SNEGSKA (reference sequence). As concerns this clonotype: Its antigen is unidentified. A much larger clone is a single base away; this may be a read error. Because it lacks the conserved phenylalanine or tryptophan at the end, this CDR3 is likely a read error.

Investigators profiled TCR beta VDJ and CDR3 from genomic DNA template. TCRdb redid the calling of the reads with MiXCR, one entry per CDR3 protein. Here the sample spans 200,000 to 250,000 distinct CDR3 sequences, roughly 50% being singletons. The chain recombines TRBV20-1 with TRBJ1-5; TRBD1 might be the D (5 bases). This clonotype was sampled from a human donor with aplastic anemia. What was sequenced was sorted CD4+, CD8+, or CD8+CD57+ T cells (not recorded which) from PBMCs. CDR3 sequence reads: CSAILGGSNQPQHS. DNA for the CDR3: TGCAGTGCTATCCTCGGGGGTAGCAATCAGCCCCAGCATTCT.